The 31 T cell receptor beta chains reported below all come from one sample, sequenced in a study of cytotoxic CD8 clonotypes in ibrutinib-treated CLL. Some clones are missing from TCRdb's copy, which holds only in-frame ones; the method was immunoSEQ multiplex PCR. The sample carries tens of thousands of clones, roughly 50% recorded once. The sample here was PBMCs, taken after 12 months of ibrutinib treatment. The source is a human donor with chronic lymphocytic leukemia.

CDR3 region: CASHGRVSSRLSSTDTQYF. The CDR3 region has the DNA TGTGCCAGCCATGGCAGGGTATCCTCAAGACTGTCAAGCACAGATACGCAGTATTTT. The chain combines TRBV2 with TRBJ2-3; D may be TRBD1 (5 bases). Per the germline V gene, CDR1 is SNHLY and CDR2 is FYNNEI. The CDR3 spans 19 residues. With 8 bases removed from V and 0 bases from J, the gap between germline ends came to 27 bases.

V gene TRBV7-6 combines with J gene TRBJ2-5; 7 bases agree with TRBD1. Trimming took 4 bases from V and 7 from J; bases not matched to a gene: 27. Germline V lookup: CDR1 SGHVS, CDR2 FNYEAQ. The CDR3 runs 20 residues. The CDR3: CASSSGLLARTGQKQGTQYF. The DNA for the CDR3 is TGTGCCAGCAGCTCTGGACTTTTGGCCCGGACAGGCCAGAAACAGGGGACCCAGTACTTC.

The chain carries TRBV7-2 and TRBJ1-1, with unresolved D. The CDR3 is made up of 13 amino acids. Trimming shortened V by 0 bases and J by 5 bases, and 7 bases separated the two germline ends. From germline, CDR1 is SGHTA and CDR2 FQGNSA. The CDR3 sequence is CASSLAMRTEAFF. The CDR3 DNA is TGTGCCAGCAGCTTAGCGATGCGGACTGAAGCTTTCTTT.

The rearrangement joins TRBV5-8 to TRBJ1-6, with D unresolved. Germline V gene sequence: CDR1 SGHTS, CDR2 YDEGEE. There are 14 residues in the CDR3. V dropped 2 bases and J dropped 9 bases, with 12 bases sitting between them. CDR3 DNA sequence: TGTGCCAGCAGCTTCCTCCCCCGGAGTTCACCCCTCCACTTT. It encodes CASSFLPRSSPLHF.

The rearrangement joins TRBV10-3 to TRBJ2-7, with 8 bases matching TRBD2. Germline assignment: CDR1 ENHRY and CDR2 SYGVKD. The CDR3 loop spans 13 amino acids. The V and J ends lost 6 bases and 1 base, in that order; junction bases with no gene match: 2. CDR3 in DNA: TGTGCCATCAGGCCTAGCGGGTCCTACGAGCAGTACTTC. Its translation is CAIRPSGSYEQYF.

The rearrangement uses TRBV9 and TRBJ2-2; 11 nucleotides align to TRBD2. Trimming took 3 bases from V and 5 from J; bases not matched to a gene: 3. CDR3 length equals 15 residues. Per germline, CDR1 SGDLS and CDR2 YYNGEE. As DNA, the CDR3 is TGTGCCAGCAGCGCACTAGCGGGGGTTACCGGGGAGCTGTTTTTT. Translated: CASSALAGVTGELFF.

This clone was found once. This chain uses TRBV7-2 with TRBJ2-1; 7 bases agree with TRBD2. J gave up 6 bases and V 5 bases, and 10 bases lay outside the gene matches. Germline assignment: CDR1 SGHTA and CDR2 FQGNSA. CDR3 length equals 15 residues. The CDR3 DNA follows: TGTGCCAGCAGCCCCGCGGGCGGGAGAAGCAATGAGCAGTTCTTC. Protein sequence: CASSPAGGRSNEQFF.

CDR3 loop: CASSYSQFYEQYF. In DNA, the CDR3 is TGTGCCAGCAGTTACTCCCAATTCTACGAGCAGTACTTC. This rearrangement joins TRBV6-6 to TRBJ2-7, with no clear D. Trimming removed 0 bases at V and 3 bases at J, with 6 bases between. This CDR3 is built from 13 residues. Germline CDR1 and CDR2: MNHNY and SVGAGI (reference sequence).

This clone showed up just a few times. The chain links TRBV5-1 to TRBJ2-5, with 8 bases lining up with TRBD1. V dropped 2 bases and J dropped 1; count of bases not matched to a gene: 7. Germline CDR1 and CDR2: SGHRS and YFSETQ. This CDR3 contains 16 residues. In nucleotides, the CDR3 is TGCGCCAGCAGCTTAGGACAGGGCAGGCTCCAAGAGACCCAGTACTTC. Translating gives CASSLGQGRLQETQYF.

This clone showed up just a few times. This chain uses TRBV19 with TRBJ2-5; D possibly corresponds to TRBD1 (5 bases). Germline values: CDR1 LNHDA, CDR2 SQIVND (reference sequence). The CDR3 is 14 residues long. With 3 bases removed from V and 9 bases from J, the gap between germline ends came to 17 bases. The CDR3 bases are TGTGCCAGTAGTATGGGGCATTCCCACACGGCCCAGTACTTC. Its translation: CASSMGHSHTAQYF.

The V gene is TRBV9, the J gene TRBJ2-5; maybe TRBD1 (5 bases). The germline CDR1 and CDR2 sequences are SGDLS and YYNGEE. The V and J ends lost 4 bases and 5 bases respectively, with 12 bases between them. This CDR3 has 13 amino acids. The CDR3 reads CASSRQGRETQYF. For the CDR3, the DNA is TGTGCCAGCAGCCGCCAGGGTCGGGAGACCCAGTACTTC.

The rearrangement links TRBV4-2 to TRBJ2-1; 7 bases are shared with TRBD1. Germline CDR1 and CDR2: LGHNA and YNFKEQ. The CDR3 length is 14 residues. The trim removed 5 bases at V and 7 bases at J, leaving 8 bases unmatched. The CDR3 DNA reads TGTGCCAGCAGCTCGAGACAGGGCGATAATGAGCAGTTCTTC. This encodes CASSSRQGDNEQFF.

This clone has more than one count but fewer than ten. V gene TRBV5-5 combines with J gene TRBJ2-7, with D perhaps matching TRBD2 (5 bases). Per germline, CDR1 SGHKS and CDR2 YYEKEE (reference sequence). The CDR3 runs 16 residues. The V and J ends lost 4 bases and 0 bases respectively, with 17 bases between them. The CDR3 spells CASSPTLAPSSYEQYV. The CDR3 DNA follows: TGTGCCAGCAGCCCGACCCTAGCCCCGAGCTCCTACGAGCAGTACGTC.

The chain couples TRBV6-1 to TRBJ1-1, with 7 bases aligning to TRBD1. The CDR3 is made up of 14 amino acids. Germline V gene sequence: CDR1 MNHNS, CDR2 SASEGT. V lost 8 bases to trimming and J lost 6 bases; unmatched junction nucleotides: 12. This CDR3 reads CASRPSGGRPEAFF. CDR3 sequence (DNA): TGTGCCAGCCGACCGTCAGGGGGGCGCCCTGAAGCTTTCTTT.

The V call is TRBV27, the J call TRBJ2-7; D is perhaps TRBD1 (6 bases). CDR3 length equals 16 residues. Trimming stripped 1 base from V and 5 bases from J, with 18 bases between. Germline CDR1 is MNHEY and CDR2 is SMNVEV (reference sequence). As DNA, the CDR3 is TGTGCCAGCAGTTTATGCAGGCAGGGGAATGCCCACGAGCAGTACGTC. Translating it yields CASSLCRQGNAHEQYV.

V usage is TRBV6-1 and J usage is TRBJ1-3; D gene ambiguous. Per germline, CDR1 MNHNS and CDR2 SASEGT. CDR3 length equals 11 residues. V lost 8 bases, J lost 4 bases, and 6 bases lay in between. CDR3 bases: TGTGCCAGCGGTTTGGGAAACACCATATATTTT. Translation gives CASGLGNTIYF.

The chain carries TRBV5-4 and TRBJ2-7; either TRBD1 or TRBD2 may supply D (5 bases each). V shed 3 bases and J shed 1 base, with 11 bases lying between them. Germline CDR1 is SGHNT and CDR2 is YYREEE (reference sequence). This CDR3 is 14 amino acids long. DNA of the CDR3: TGTGCCAGCAGCTCCTTGGGACCTTCCTACGAGCAGTACTTC. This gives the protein CASSSLGPSYEQYF.

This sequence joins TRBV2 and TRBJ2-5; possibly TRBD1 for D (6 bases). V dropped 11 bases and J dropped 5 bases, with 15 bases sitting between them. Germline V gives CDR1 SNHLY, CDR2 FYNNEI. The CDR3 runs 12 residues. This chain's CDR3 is CAGETGLETQYF. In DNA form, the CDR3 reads TGTGCCGGCGAAACAGGGTTGGAGACCCAGTACTTC.

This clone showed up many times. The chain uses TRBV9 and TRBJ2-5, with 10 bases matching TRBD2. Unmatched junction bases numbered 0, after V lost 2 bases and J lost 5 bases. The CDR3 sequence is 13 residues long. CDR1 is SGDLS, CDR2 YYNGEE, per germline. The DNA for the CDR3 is TGTGCCAGCAGCGTGGGACTAGCGGAGACCCAGTACTTC. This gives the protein CASSVGLAETQYF.

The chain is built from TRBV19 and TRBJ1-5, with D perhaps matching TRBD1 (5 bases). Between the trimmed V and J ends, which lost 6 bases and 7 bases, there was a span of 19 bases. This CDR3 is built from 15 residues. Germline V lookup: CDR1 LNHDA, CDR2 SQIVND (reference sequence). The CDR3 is CASSLGPGWGQPQHF. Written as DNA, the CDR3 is TGTGCCAGTAGCCTGGGGCCAGGGTGGGGACAGCCCCAGCATTTT.

CDR3 residues: CASSLVGVETQYF. DNA for the CDR3: TGTGCCAGCAGCTTGGTGGGGGTGGAGACCCAGTACTTC. The V call is TRBV5-4, the J call TRBJ2-5; the D gene could be TRBD1 or TRBD2 (5 bases each). The length of the CDR3 is 13 residues. The germline gives CDR1 SGHNT, CDR2 YYREEE (reference sequence). Deletions cut 0 bases from V and 5 bases from J, with 8 bases between.

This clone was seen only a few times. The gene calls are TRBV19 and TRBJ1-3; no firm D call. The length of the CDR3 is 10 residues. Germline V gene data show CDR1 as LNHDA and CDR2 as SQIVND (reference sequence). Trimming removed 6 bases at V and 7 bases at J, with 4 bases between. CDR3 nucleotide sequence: TGTGCCAGTAGCCTCAACACCATATATTTT. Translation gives CASSLNTIYF.

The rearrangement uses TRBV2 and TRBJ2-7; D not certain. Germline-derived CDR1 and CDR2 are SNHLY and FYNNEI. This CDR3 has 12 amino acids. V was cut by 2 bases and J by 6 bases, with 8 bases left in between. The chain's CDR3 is CASSELWGEQYF. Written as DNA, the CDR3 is TGTGCCAGCAGTGAATTATGGGGCGAGCAGTACTTC.

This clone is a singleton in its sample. The CDR3 loop reads CASRTGGYGYTF. The CDR3 nucleotides are TGTGCCAGCAGGACAGGGGGCTATGGCTACACCTTC. J is TRBJ1-2 and V is TRBV6-1; TRBD1 matches 9 bases. The germline V gene encodes CDR1 MNHNS and CDR2 SASEGT. The CDR3 covers 12 residues. The V and J ends lost 6 bases and 4 bases, in that order; junction bases with no gene match: 0.

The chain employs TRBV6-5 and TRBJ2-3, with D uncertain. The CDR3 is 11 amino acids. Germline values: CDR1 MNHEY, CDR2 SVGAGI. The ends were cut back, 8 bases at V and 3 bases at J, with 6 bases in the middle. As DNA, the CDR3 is TGTGCCAGCGGACGGACAGATACGCAGTATTTT. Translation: CASGRTDTQYF.

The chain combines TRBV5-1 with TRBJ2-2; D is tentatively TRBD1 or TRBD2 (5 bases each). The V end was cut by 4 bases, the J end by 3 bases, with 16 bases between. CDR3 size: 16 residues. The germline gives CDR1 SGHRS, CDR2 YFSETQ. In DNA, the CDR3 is TGCGCCAGCAGCCCACGGAAAGAGGGGCACACCGGGGAGCTGTTTTTT. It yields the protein CASSPRKEGHTGELFF.

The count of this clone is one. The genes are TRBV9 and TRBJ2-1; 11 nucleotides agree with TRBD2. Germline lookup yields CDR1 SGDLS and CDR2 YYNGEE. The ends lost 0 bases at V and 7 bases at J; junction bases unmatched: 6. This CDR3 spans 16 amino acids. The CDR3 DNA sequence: TGTGCCAGCAGCGTAGCTATACTAGCGGGAGATAATGAGCAGTTCTTC. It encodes CASSVAILAGDNEQFF.

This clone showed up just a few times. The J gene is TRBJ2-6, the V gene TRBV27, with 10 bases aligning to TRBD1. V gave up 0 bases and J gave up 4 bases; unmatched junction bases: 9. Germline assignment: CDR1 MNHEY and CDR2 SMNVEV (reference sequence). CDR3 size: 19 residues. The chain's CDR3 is CASSLSWGQGMPGANVLTF. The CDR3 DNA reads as TGTGCCAGCAGTTTATCGTGGGGACAGGGGATGCCGGGGGCCAACGTCCTGACTTTC.

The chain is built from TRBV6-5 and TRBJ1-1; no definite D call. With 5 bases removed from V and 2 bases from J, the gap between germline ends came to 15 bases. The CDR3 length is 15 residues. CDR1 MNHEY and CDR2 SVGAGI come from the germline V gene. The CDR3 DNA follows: TGTGCCAGCAGTCTCCTCGGGCTTGGAAACACTGAAGCTTTCTTT. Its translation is CASSLLGLGNTEAFF.

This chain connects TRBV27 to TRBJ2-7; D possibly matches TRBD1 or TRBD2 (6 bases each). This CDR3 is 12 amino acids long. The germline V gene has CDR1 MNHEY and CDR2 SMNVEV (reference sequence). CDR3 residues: CARGDLTYEQYF. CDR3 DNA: TGTGCAAGGGGGGACCTTACCTACGAGCAGTACTTC.

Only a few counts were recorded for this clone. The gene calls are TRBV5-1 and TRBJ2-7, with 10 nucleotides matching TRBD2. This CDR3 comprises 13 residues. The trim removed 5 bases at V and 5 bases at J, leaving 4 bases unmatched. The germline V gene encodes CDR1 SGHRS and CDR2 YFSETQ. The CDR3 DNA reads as TGCGCCAGCAGTCCTAGCGGGAGTGACGAGCAGTACTTC. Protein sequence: CASSPSGSDEQYF.